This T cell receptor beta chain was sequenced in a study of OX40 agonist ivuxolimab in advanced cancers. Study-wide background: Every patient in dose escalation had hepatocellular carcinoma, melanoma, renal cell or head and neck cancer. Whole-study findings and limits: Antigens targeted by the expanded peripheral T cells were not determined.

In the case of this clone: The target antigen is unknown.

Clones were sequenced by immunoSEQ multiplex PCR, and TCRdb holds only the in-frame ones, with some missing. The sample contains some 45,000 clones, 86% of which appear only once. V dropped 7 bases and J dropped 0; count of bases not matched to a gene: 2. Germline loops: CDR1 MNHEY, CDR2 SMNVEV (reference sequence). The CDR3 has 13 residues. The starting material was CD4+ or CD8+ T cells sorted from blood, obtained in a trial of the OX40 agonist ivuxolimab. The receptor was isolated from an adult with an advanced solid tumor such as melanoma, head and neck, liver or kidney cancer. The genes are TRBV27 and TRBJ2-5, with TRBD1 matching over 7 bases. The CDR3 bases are TGTGCCAGCATGGGACAGCACCAAGAGACCCAGTACTTC. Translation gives CASMGQHQETQYF.